This T cell receptor beta chain was recovered during a study of cytomegalovirus exposure and HLA in healthy donors (dated by TCRdb to 2016 to 2017). At the level of the whole study: An earlier analysis of some 500 of the donors reported more than 250 Gb of sequence data and 117 million unique TCR beta sequences from 150 million to 200 million T cells. Several DR-DQ haplotypes were handled as single units for association and clustering, since linkage in the cohort was strong. HLA typing included class I and class II loci at four-digit resolution. Rather than drawing on any new phenotypic data, the later analysis identified candidate immune exposures from TCR beta sequences and the way those sequences occurred across donors. All discovery cohort repertoires had been generated using a single sequencing platform. Besides the first cohort of 550 to 750 subjects, a separate validation cohort made up of roughly 120 different subjects was used. Genome-wide SNP genotypes for about 65% of the 666 donors were used in a later genetic analysis, which treated that subset as a discovery cohort. The study used immunosequencing to profile the T cell repertoires of some 600 subjects and linked those repertoires to cytomegalovirus serostatus. The study aimed to test whether signatures of past pathogen exposure could be identified by cataloging public T cell receptors. The number of donors typed differed by locus, with 629-630 for A, B, C, DRB1 and DQB1, roughly 550 for DQA1, 600 to 610 for DPA1, and some 440 for DPB1. An earlier analysis of 587 of the donors used high-throughput TCR beta sequencing to judge whether each TCR beta V gene segment behaved as functional or pseudogenic. A later analysis re-examined previously published TCR beta repertoires from 600 to 700 donors and added high-resolution HLA genotyping to investigate patterns of TCR occurrence. On average, about 200,000 unique TCR beta nucleotide sequences were sequenced per donor among a few hundred genotyped donors of the cohort, with roughly 19% of those sequences being non-productive. Alongside the repertoire data, information on donor age, sex, ethnicity and CMV serostatus was compiled. The study combined high-throughput TCR immunosequencing, statistical association of individual TCRs with disease status, and machine learning to predict cytomegalovirus infection status. Approximately 300 gigabases of sequencing data and 75 million to 85 million unique TCR sequences made up an early release that covered nearly 650 HLA-typed donors. Of the approximately 400 genotyped donors, around 81% fell in the genetic ancestry cluster associated with self-reported Caucasian donors. On the study overall, not on this receptor specifically: Compared with the roughly 710-donor mean, donors in an Asian-associated ancestry cluster had fewer N-insertions in productive TCRs, according to a later genetic analysis. In the study, about 150 TCR beta chains were listed as associated with cytomegalovirus. The earlier analysis of approximately 540 of the donors excluded some 15 rarely observed V segments, including chromosome 9 orphons, because counts were too low. A cluster of highly shared sequence variants was judged likely to be a technical artifact of the sequencing pipeline. In a later analysis, the rate of TCR association differed among HLA loci, with DRB1 alleles having the most associated TCRs and HLA-C alleles having the fewest. Specific HLA alleles were associated with 16,951 TCR beta sequences at a false discovery rate of 0.05 in a later analysis. Correlated functional status among segregating V segments might be attributable to linkage disequilibrium, but an unknown experimental factor could not be ruled out. Because the 87-base-pair reads could not distinguish some IMGT-functional V segments, including TRBV6-2 and TRBV6-3, those segments were excluded. According to a later analysis, most CMV-associated TCR beta chains appeared to be HLA-restricted, and the HLA associations seemed to be driven largely by CMV exposure. In a later genetic analysis, a missense DCLRE1C variant was associated with V-gene and J-gene trimming of TCR beta chains, and the association was replicated in an independent cohort. A later analysis found that HLA-associated TCR beta chains were more clonally expanded and had lower generation probabilities than equally common non-associated chains. A further reported finding was that TCR beta sequences accurately predicted the HLA-A and HLA-B alleles for most subjects in the first cohort. Because HLA typing was unavailable for some donors at each locus, only the typed subset was used in association tests. A later analysis reported that several top co-occurrence clusters appeared linked to parvovirus B19, influenza, CMV and Epstein-Barr virus. Only TCR beta chains were sequenced in this cohort, and the absence of alpha or paired-chain data limited detectable features. An earlier analysis of approximately 530 of the donors showed that most TCR beta V segments appeared in productive rearrangements either about 87% or about 30% of the time, which broadly matched IMGT annotations. When HLA alleles, especially DR and DQ, strongly co-occurred, attributing TCR associations to individual alleles was difficult. The presence/absence analyses assumed that sequencing depth was roughly uniform across donors, and that assumption may not be true. In both the original and validation cohorts, the classifier was reported to diagnose cytomegalovirus status with high specificity and sensitivity. Immune exposure information for the cohort was limited to CMV serostatus. Most TCR sequences were observed very rarely across donors, whereas some public TCRs were present in many individuals. The authors suggested that the approach could potentially be extended to other disease states and immunological phenotypes. Three of the identified cytomegalovirus-associated TCR beta chains were confirmed in vitro to be specific for cytomegalovirus antigens.

The protocol used for the library was the immunoSEQ multiplex PCR assay. For the multiplex PCR, a mixture combining 60 forward primers for TCR Vbeta segments and 13 reverse primers for TCR Jbeta segments was used. The CDR3 region of rearranged TCR beta genes was amplified from genomic DNA by a multiplex PCR assay. Amplified TCR beta libraries were sequenced as 87-base-pair reads on the Illumina HiSeq System. Processing in the source paper ran as follows. A later analysis tallied about 77 million unique TCR beta chains across the 610 or so repertoires, and approximately 12 million of those chains were shared by two or more donors. Raw reads were error-corrected and collapsed into unique sequences by a nearest-neighbor algorithm in which closely related sequences were merged to remove PCR and sequencing errors. Alignment of CDR3 sequences to IMGT reference sequences was used to assign V, D and J gene segments. For a sequence to be retained, at least a six-nucleotide match to both a V gene segment and a J gene segment was required. A rearrangement counted as productive if the CDR3 had no stop codons and remained in frame with V and J, and every other rearrangement counted as non-productive. Following IMGT convention, CDR3 was defined as the stretch from the second conserved V-encoded cysteine up to the conserved J-encoded phenylalanine. The earlier analysis of some 540 of the donors excluded any sequence lacking an unambiguous match to a single V gene segment. In an earlier analysis of 500 to 750 of the donors, V segments were called functional above 56.7% productive rearrangements and were called segregating when the between-donor standard deviation exceeded 5%. A statistical classification framework was developed to diagnose cytomegalovirus status using the catalog of TCR beta chain sequences. In a later analysis, V and J genes were assigned by comparing TCR nucleotide sequences against IMGT/GENE-DB human TR gene sequences. The TCRdist pipeline was used in a later analysis to assign CDR3 sequences and most-parsimonious VDJ recombination scenarios. In a later analysis, every TCR beta chain was defined by the combination of its CDR3 amino acid sequence and its V-gene family, and reads without a unique V-gene family were dropped. In a later analysis, around 650 highly shared, low-generation-probability nucleotide sequences were removed to address suspected cross-contamination and a sequencing artifact. In a later analysis, a clonal expansion index was calculated for each public chain from normalized within-repertoire ranks of inferred template counts. A later analysis computed generation probabilities with a VDJ recombination model fitted to out-of-frame rearrangements, and checked the results against IGoR. In a later analysis, TCR-TCR, TCR-HLA and TCR-CMV co-occurrence was scored with hypergeometric tests, and a repertoire-size bias correction was applied to TCR pairs. In a later analysis, false discovery rates were estimated by permuting HLA or CMV assignments 20 times. In a later analysis, co-occurring TCRs were grouped with DBSCAN, and TCRdist sequence similarity was added when clustering was performed within HLA-allele-positive subsets. Repertoires with fewer than 30,000 or more than 120,000 public chains were left out of co-occurrence clustering, as were several repertoires with anomalous nucleotide sharing. What TCRdb holds here is the immuneACCESS table cut down to in-frame rearrangements. Part of the clones is not present; checked against another copy, under half of the missing clones reflect an unresolved V gene, and the others are unexplained. V, J and clone size reflect that table, while D and trimming were determined from the DNA. The sample table contains roughly 100,000 clones; only one count was recorded for roughly 83% of them. In total, the top ten clones hold approximately 2.4% of the sample.

As regards this clone: The antigen it recognizes is unknown. The input lacks base qualities; no much larger clone sits a single base away.

The cohort comprised more than 550 healthy bone marrow donors. At the time of sampling, all cohort members were nominally healthy, though unrecorded immune exposures were likely present. The donor was CMV seronegative and was included in the group of a few hundred seronegative cohort members. Each donor provided a peripheral blood sample, and peripheral blood mononuclear cells were used for TCR beta sequencing. The Qiagen DNeasy Blood Extraction Kit was used to extract genomic DNA from the blood cell samples. V drops 1 base and J drops 3 bases, leaving 10 bases in between. Looking up the germline V gene yields CDR1 SGHTA and CDR2 FQGTGA. The CDR3 holds 14 amino acids from the cysteine to the phenylalanine. The CDR3 DNA has 42 bases and is translated from base 1.

The clonotype comes from a man aged 40-49 years in good health and CMV-seronegative. The sequenced material came from PBMCs. The receptor chain draws on TRBV7-3 and TRBJ2-7; the D gene is perhaps TRBD1, from 5 matching bases. The DNA reads as follows: TGTGCCAGCAGCTTAAATGCAGGGCTCTACGAGCAGTACTTC. Its protein reads: CASSLNAGLYEQYF.